This T cell receptor beta chain was identified during a study of PD-L1 blockade in urothelial cancer. On the study more broadly: At 3 weeks after treatment start (second dose) and again at 6 weeks, blood was analyzed.

The time point denotes: peripheral blood 6 weeks after treatment start. The patients' disease, urothelial carcinoma, was locally advanced or metastatic. Using immunoSEQ multiplex PCR, the repertoire was profiled, and TCRdb retains in-frame clones only, with some absent. The data show fewer than 90,000 clones, about 91% seen once. Sequences were derived from PBMCs, sampled around atezolizumab (anti-PD-L1) treatment. The receptor's source is a woman older than 75 with urothelial cancer.

The CDR3 here is CASRRTSGGTGELFF. The CDR3 DNA sequence: TGTGCCAGCAGACGGACTAGCGGGGGGACCGGGGAGCTGTTTTTT. This chain links TRBV11-3 with TRBJ2-2, with 14 bases that match TRBD2. This CDR3 has 15 residues. V lost 6 bases and J lost 5; bases outside the gene matches: 2. Germline V gives CDR1 SGHNT, CDR2 YENEEA.